This is a list of T cell receptor beta chains from one sample in a study of identical twins. Via MiXCR, TCRdb re-called the 5' RACE reads, giving one row per CDR3 protein. The repertoire includes around 240,000 distinct CDR3 sequences, about 10% of them detected once, and 10% sits in the top ten. Sequencing was performed on memory T cells sorted from blood. These receptors were collected from a man aged 50-60 years in good health. The CDR3 runs from the conserved cysteine through the conserved F or W. The D gene is left open where the match is weak. Expanded clones get a size class; other rows say once, few or many, or leave the size out.

>TRBV7-2|TRBJ2-1|11|many|.
TGTGCCAGCAGCTTAGCAACTGAGCAGTTCTTC
CASSLATEQFF
>TRBV5-1|TRBJ2-7|15|many|.
TGCGCCAGCAGCTTGGTTGGCGGGCCCTCCTACGAGCAGTACTTC
CASSLVGGPSYEQYF
>TRBV3-1|TRBJ1-4|14|once|TRBD1
TGTGCCAGCAGCCAAGGGACAGGGCTTGAAAAACTGTTTTTT
CASSQGTGLEKLFF
>TRBV7-9|TRBJ1-5|15|many|TRBD1
TGTGCCAGCAGCCAGGGGGGTAACAGCAATCAGCCCCAGCATTTT
CASSQGGNSNQPQHF
>TRBV7-3|TRBJ2-1|13|few|.
TGTGCCAGCAGTCCCCGACTCGGGTGGGAGCAGTTCTTC
CASSPRLGWEQFF
>TRBV11-2|TRBJ1-1|16|many|.
TGTGCCAGCAGCTTAGATCGCCCTGCCGGGGACACTGAAGCTTTCTTT
CASSLDRPAGDTEAFF
>TRBV2|TRBJ1-5|13|.|.
TGTGCCAGCGACAGCGCGGGCAATCAGCCCCAGCATTTT
CASDSAGNQPQHF
>TRBV7-9|TRBJ1-6|13|.|.
TGTGCCAGCAGCTATGATGGTTCTTCACCCCTCCACTTT
CASSYDGSSPLHF
>TRBV20-1|TRBJ1-5|13|many|.
TGCAGTGTCATGAGGGGGGCCGGTCAGCCCCAGCATTTT
CSVMRGAGQPQHF
>TRBV5-1|TRBJ2-2|15|many|.
TGCGCCAGCAGCGGAGGGACGGCGAACACCGGGGAGCTGTTTTTT
CASSGGTANTGELFF
>TRBV5-6|TRBJ2-5|14|.|.
TGTGCCAGCAGAAGAGGCTCCAGCCAAGAGACCCAGTACTTC
CASRRGSSQETQYF
>TRBV11-2|TRBJ2-1|18|once|TRBD1
TGTGCCAGCAGCCGAACATCTGGGACAGGGTTACGTAAGGGTGAGCAGTTCTTC
CASSRTSGTGLRKGEQFF
>TRBV28|TRBJ2-2|15|few|TRBD1
TGTGCCAGCAGCCGGGACAGGGACAGCACCGGGGAGCTGTTTTTT
CASSRDRDSTGELFF
>TRBV20-1|TRBJ1-5|15|.|.
TGCAGTGCTAGGCGGGCTAGGACCGGTAATCAGCCCCAGCATTTT
CSARRARTGNQPQHF
>TRBV5-4|TRBJ1-1|14|few|TRBD1
TGTGCCAGCAGCTACGGACAGGGTGCCACTGAAGCTTTCTTT
CASSYGQGATEAFF
>TRBV7-8|TRBJ1-5|14|many|.
TGTGCCAGCAGCTTAGTCGGAGGGGATCAGCCCCAGCATTTT
CASSLVGGDQPQHF
>TRBV24-1|TRBJ2-3|16|.|TRBD1
TGTGCCACCAGTGACGTGGGACAGGGGGCCGCAGATACGCAGTATTTT
CATSDVGQGAADTQYF
>TRBV10-3|TRBJ2-3|14|few|TRBD2
TGTGCCAGCTGGACTAGCGGCAGCACAGATACGCAGTATTTT
CASWTSGSTDTQYF
>TRBV29-1|TRBJ2-1|15|.|TRBD1
TGCAGCGTGGCGAAAGGGACAGGGGTTGTCGATGAGCAGTTCTTC
CSVAKGTGVVDEQFF
>TRBV5-1|TRBJ2-1|15|many|.
TGCGCCAGCAGCTTGGAGGGGGGATTTCACAATGAGCAGTTCTTC
CASSLEGGFHNEQFF
>TRBV29-1|TRBJ1-5|14|many|.
TGCAGCGTTATTGACGAAACGGGGAATCAGCCCCAGCATTTT
CSVIDETGNQPQHF
>TRBV5-1|TRBJ2-1|15|few|TRBD1
TGCGCCAGCAGCTACGGACAGGGGGGATACAATGAGCAGTTCTTC
CASSYGQGGYNEQFF
>TRBV4-3|TRBJ2-1|15|many|.
TGCGCCAGCAGCCACCGGTCTCATCAAGGAATGGAGCAGTTCTTC
CASSHRSHQGMEQFF
>TRBV20-1|TRBJ1-5|19|.|TRBD1
TGCAGTGCTAGAGGTCCGGGACAGGGAAGGGGTAATAGCAATCAGCCCCAGCATTTT
CSARGPGQGRGNSNQPQHF
>TRBV7-2|TRBJ1-1|14|.|.
TGTGCCAGCAGCTTAGCAGGGGTGTACACTGAAGCTTTCTTT
CASSLAGVYTEAFF